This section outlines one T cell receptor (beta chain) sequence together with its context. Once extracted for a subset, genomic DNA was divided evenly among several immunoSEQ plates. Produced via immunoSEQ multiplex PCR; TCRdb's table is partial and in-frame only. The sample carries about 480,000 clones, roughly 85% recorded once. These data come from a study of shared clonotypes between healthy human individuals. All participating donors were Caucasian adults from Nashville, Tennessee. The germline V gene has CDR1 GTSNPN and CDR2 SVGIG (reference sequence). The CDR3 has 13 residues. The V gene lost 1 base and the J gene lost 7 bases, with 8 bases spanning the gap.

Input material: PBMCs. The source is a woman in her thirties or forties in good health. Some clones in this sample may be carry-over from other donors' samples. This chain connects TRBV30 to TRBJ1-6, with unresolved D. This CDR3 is CAWSGTANSPLHF. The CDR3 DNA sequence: TGTGCCTGGAGTGGGACGGCAAATTCACCCCTCCACTTT.